Listed here are 28 T cell receptor beta chains from one sample, sequenced in a study of breast tumors, draining lymph nodes, adjacent tissues. Samples came from axillary lymph nodes draining the breast cancer. TCRdb re-analysed the multiplex PCR reads in MiXCR, keeping a single row per CDR3 protein. The sample records 150,000 to 200,000 distinct CDR3 sequences, 30% to 35% being singletons. Material: axillary lymph node tissue. The receptors derive from a female donor with breast cancer. Some clones in this sample may be carry-over from other donors' samples.

This clonotype occurred a few times. The junction does not match germline at one end; this may be a read error. The genes are TRBV5-1 and TRBJ2-5; TRBD2 matches at 12 bases. CDR3 length: 16 amino acids. Germline V gene sequence: CDR1 SGHRS, CDR2 YFSETQ. The CDR3 reads CASSSSSGGGQEAQYF. In DNA, the CDR3 is TGCGCCAGCAGCTCATCTAGCGGGGGGGGGCAAGAGGCCCAGTACTTC.

The chain employs TRBV6-2 or TRBV6-3 and TRBJ1-5; possibly TRBD1 for D (5 bases). Trimming stripped 2 bases from V and 0 bases from J, with 20 bases between. Per germline, CDR1 MNHEY and CDR2 SVGEGT. This CDR3 is 19 amino acids long. The CDR3 region has the DNA TGTGCCAGCAGTTACCGTATGAAAGGGGAGCCTTATAGCAATCAGCCCCAGCATTTT. This translates into CASSYRMKGEPYSNQPQHF.

This chain uses TRBV20-1 with TRBJ2-3; 9 bases align to TRBD2. This CDR3 has 17 amino acids. CDR1 DFQATT and CDR2 SNEGSKA come from the germline V gene (reference sequence). Losses at the gene ends were 4 bases for V and 0 bases for J; bases not matched to a gene: 11. This chain's CDR3 is CSAKALPTSGSTDTQYF. The DNA for the CDR3 is TGCAGTGCTAAAGCCCTCCCCACTAGCGGGAGCACAGATACGCAGTATTTT.

This clonotype has a count of ten or more. The chain employs TRBV18 and TRBJ1-5, with D possibly being TRBD1 (5 bases). Germline CDR1 and CDR2: KGHSH and LQKENI. V was cut by 3 bases and J by 3 bases, with 12 bases left in between. This CDR3 is built from 15 residues. This CDR3 is CASSPGQGDNQPQHF. The CDR3 DNA reads as TGTGCCAGCTCACCTGGCCAGGGAGACAATCAGCCCCAGCATTTT.

This chain connects TRBV7-9 to TRBJ1-4; 8 nucleotides agree with TRBD1. CDR1 SEHNR and CDR2 FQNEAQ come from the germline V gene (reference sequence). The CDR3 has 15 residues. V trimming: 5 bases; J trimming: 5 bases; junction bases outside the gene matches: 7. The CDR3 coding sequence is TGTGCCAGCAGCCCCGGACAGGGCTACAATGAAAAACTGTTTTTT. Its translation: CASSPGQGYNEKLFF.

This CDR3 is CASCSMNTEAFF. In nucleotides, the CDR3 is TGTGCCAGCTGCTCTATGAACACTGAAGCTTTCTTT. The V call is TRBV12-3 or TRBV12-4, the J call TRBJ1-1; D gene ambiguous. This CDR3 has 12 amino acids. V lost 8 bases and J 0 bases, leaving 7 bases between the germline ends.

This sequence joins TRBV27 and TRBJ2-6; 13 nucleotides line up with TRBD2. CDR1 MNHEY and CDR2 SMNVEV come from the germline V gene (reference sequence). The V and J ends lost 7 bases and 10 bases, in that order; junction bases with no gene match: 7. The CDR3 has 15 amino acids. CDR3 sequence: CASIQGGLAGNVLTF. CDR3 DNA sequence: TGTGCCAGCATCCAGGGGGGACTAGCGGGGAACGTCCTGACTTTC.

There are a few counts of this clonotype. V and J are TRBV19 and TRBJ2-1; 13 bases match TRBD2. The germline CDR1 and CDR2 sequences are LNHDA and SQIVND (reference sequence). This CDR3 is built from 20 residues. V trimming: 4 bases; J trimming: 1 base; junction bases outside the gene matches: 13. The CDR3: CASSKNPGGLAGFSYNEQFF. CDR3 bases: TGTGCCAGTAGTAAGAACCCGGGGGGACTAGCGGGATTTTCCTACAATGAGCAGTTCTTC.

As to this clonotype: A much larger clonotype is one base distant, so this may be a read error. The rearrangement joins TRBV7-7 to TRBJ2-5; D is possibly TRBD2 (6 bases). Germline lookup yields CDR1 SSHAT and CDR2 FNYEAQ (reference sequence). CDR3 length: 15 residues. The CDR3 nucleotides read TGTGCTAGCAGTCGTACCGGGACTTGGCAAGAGACCCAGCACTTC. Encoded protein: CASSRTGTWQETQHF. Combining the CDR3 with reference TRBV7-7 and TRBJ2-5 gives the whole variable domain GAGVSQSPRYKVTKRGQDVTLRCDPISSHATLYWYQQALGQGPEFLTYFNYEAQPDKSGLPSDRFSAERPEGSISTLTIQRTEQRDSAMYRCASSRTGTWQETQHFGPGTRLLVL.

At least ten counts were recorded for this clonotype. V is TRBV12-3 or TRBV12-4 and J is TRBJ1-2, with D maybe TRBD1 (5 bases). This CDR3 is built from 13 residues. V was trimmed by 7 bases and J by 4 bases, leaving 13 bases between them. The CDR3: CASTLGRSYGYTF. CDR3 DNA sequence: TGTGCCAGCACCCTGGGACGGTCCTATGGCTACACCTTC.

With regard to this clonotype: A read error may account for a junction end that differs from germline. The rearrangement links TRBV12-5 to TRBJ1-2, with 7 bases that match TRBD1. CDR1 is LGHNT, CDR2 FRNRAP, per germline. The length of the CDR3 is 15 residues. The CDR3: CASSLSGTAAYGHTF. As DNA, the CDR3 is TGTGCCAGTAGTTTATCCGGGACAGCTGCCTATGGCCACACCTTC.

The chain recombines TRBV28 with TRBJ1-2, with D perhaps TRBD1 (5 bases). The ends were cut back, 4 bases at V and 4 bases at J, with 16 bases in the middle. Germline V gene sequence: CDR1 MDHEN, CDR2 SYDVKM. The CDR3 sequence is 15 residues long. CDR3 amino acids: CASSSYPGEAYGYTF. The CDR3 DNA reads as TGTGCCAGCAGTTCATACCCGGGGGAGGCCTATGGCTACACCTTC.

This clonotype has just a few counts. The rearrangement uses TRBV27 and TRBJ1-2; D possibly corresponds to TRBD1 (5 bases). Trimming removed 8 bases at V and 2 bases at J, with 12 bases between. The CDR3 runs 13 residues. The germline V gene has CDR1 MNHEY and CDR2 SMNVEV (reference sequence). CDR3 bases: TGTGCCAGCGGTTACGGGGGGAACTATGGCTACACCTTC. Protein product: CASGYGGNYGYTF.

This clonotype was detected many times. The chain uses TRBV6-6 and TRBJ1-4, with 7 bases aligning to TRBD1. CDR3 length: 15 residues. Germline lookup yields CDR1 MNHNY and CDR2 SVGAGI (reference sequence). The trim removed 4 bases at V and 3 bases at J, leaving 5 bases unmatched. CDR3 sequence (DNA): TGTGCCAGCAGTTCCTCAGGACAGGCTAATGAAAAACTGTTTTTT. This encodes CASSSSGQANEKLFF.

Only one count was recorded for this clonotype. V gene TRBV29-1 combines with J gene TRBJ2-1; D ambiguous. Germline V gene data show CDR1 as SQVTM and CDR2 as ANQGSEA. V lost 8 bases and J 4 bases, leaving 9 bases between the germline ends. The CDR3 extends over 11 amino acids. CDR3 sequence: CSPTQYNEQFF. Here the CDR3 DNA reads TGCAGCCCGACTCAATACAATGAGCAGTTCTTC.

In this sample, this clonotype turned up once. This clone may be a read error of a much larger clone one base away. The chain recombines TRBV6-2 or TRBV6-3 with TRBJ2-7; 8 bases line up with TRBD1. The CDR3 spans 14 residues. Trimming took 8 bases from V and 5 from J; bases not matched to a gene: 11. Germline V gives CDR1 MNHEY, CDR2 SVGEGT. Written as DNA, the CDR3 is TGTGCCAGCCGGCTGCGGCAGGGGGCGAACGAGCAGTACTTC. Amino acids: CASRLRQGANEQYF.

This clonotype was found many times. The chain uses TRBV20-1 and TRBJ1-2; D gene unclear. V lost 5 bases and J lost 5, with 21 bases in between. CDR3 length: 15 amino acids. CDR1 and CDR2 from the germline V gene are DFQATT and SNEGSKA (reference sequence). This CDR3 is CSASRTGQEEYGYTF. CDR3 DNA sequence: TGCAGTGCTTCCCGGACGGGTCAGGAAGAATATGGCTACACCTTC.

Concerning this clonotype: The junction departs from the called germline gene at one end, perhaps through a read error. The rearrangement links TRBV7-9 to TRBJ2-1, with a possible D match to TRBD2 (7 bases). The CDR3 is made up of 17 amino acids. Germline V gene sequence: CDR1 SEHNR, CDR2 FQNEAQ (reference sequence). The CDR3 loop reads CASSLTGGASSYSEQFF. CDR3 DNA: TGCGCCAGCAGCTTAACTGGGGGGGCCAGCTCCTACAGTGAGCAGTTCTTC.

The gene calls are TRBV27 and TRBJ2-6; 7 bases match TRBD1. V was pared by 3 bases and J by 4 bases, with 6 bases of the junction left unmatched. Germline V gives CDR1 MNHEY, CDR2 SMNVEV (reference sequence). This CDR3 has 16 residues. The CDR3 spells CASSLTGSAGANVLTF. DNA for the CDR3: TGTGCCAGCAGTTTGACAGGGTCCGCCGGGGCCAACGTCCTGACTTTC.

This clonotype was seen repeatedly, ten times or more. The rearrangement joins TRBV5-1 to TRBJ2-1; D not certain. The V gene lost 6 bases and the J gene lost 0 bases, with 13 bases spanning the gap. Germline loops: CDR1 SGHRS, CDR2 YFSETQ. The CDR3 covers 15 residues. Written as DNA, the CDR3 is TGCGCCAGCACCGGTAGGGTAAGCTCCTACAATGAGCAGTTCTTC. This sequence encodes CASTGRVSSYNEQFF.

This clonotype was seen a few times. This chain joins TRBV6-2 or TRBV6-3 and TRBJ2-2, with D uncertain. The CDR3 extends over 13 amino acids. Germline CDR1 is MNHEY and CDR2 is SVGEGT. With 0 bases removed from V and 5 bases from J, the gap between germline ends came to 4 bases. This chain's CDR3 is CASSYSGTGELFF. CDR3 nucleotide sequence: TGTGCCAGCAGTTACTCTGGGACCGGGGAGCTGTTTTTT.

This clonotype was detected a few times. Since a much larger clone is just one base distant, this may be a read error. The chain has TRBV20-1 and TRBJ1-2, with D possibly TRBD1 on 5 matching bases. With 6 bases removed from V and 10 bases from J, the gap between germline ends came to 21 bases. The CDR3 loop spans 13 amino acids. CDR1 and CDR2 (germline): DFQATT, SNEGSKA (reference sequence). The CDR3 nucleotides are TGCAGTGCCCTAAATCAGGGCAGGAATGCCTACACCTTC. Translation: CSALNQGRNAYTF.

At least ten counts were recorded for this clonotype. The V and J genes are TRBV10-3 and TRBJ2-5, with D possibly being TRBD1 or TRBD2 (5 bases each). The CDR3 consists of 12 residues. Germline V gives CDR1 ENHRY, CDR2 SYGVKD. Between the trimmed V and J ends, which lost 4 bases and 4 bases, there was a span of 7 bases. DNA for the CDR3: TGTGCCATCAGTGGGGGGTTAGAGACCCAGTACTTC. It is translated as CAISGGLETQYF.

In the case of this clonotype: Given a much more abundant clone one base away, this may be a read error. Since no conserved phenylalanine or tryptophan closes the CDR3, a read error is the likely cause. The chain uses TRBV9 and TRBJ2-7; D call uncertain. This CDR3 comprises 13 residues. Germline V gene data show CDR1 as SGDLS and CDR2 as YYNGEE. Trimming left V 3 bases short and J 5 bases short, with 12 bases between. The CDR3 bases are TGTGCCAGCAGCGCTTCTTGGGTCGACGAGCAGTACTCC. It translates to CASSASWVDEQYS.

This clonotype was observed many times. The CDR3 DNA reads TGCGCCAGCAGCTCCACGACTAGCGGGGGCTTACAGACCCAGTACTTC. It yields the protein CASSSTTSGGLQTQYF. The J gene is TRBJ2-5, the V gene TRBV5-1; 12 bases are shared with TRBD2. The germline gives CDR1 SGHRS, CDR2 YFSETQ. With V trimmed by 3 bases and J by 6 bases, 9 bases remained unmatched. The CDR3 has 16 amino acids.

This clonotype was found a few times. J is TRBJ2-5 and V is TRBV6-1; D uncertain. Gene TRBJ2-4 matches the end of the DNA better, so the J call may be wrong. Germline-derived CDR1 and CDR2 are MNHNS and SASEGT. The CDR3 totals 13 residues. The CDR3 region is CASSDWTKNIQYF. The CDR3 DNA sequence: TGTGCCAGCAGCGATTGGACCAAAAACATTCAGTACTTC.

About this clonotype itself: A much bigger clone sits one base away, suggesting this may be a read error. The conserved phenylalanine or tryptophan is not found at the CDR3 terminus, so this likely reflects a read error. The gene calls are TRBV6-4 and TRBJ2-1; D remains ambiguous. This CDR3 is 13 amino acids long. Trimming removed 5 bases at V and 8 bases at J, with 13 bases between. Germline CDR1 and CDR2: MRHNA and SNTAGT. The CDR3 nucleotides are TGTGCCAGCAGTCACCAAGTTCAGGATGAGCAGTTCCTC. Translating it yields CASSHQVQDEQFL.

This clonotype was observed many times. The chain combines TRBV7-2 with TRBJ2-1; 9 nucleotides align to TRBD2. Unmatched junction bases numbered 10, after V lost 5 bases and J lost 8 bases. CDR1 and CDR2 from the germline V gene are SGHTA and FQGNSA. The CDR3 extends over 15 amino acids. CDR3 sequence reads: CASSKGLAKLHEQFF. CDR3 DNA sequence: TGTGCCAGCAGCAAAGGACTAGCGAAGTTGCATGAGCAGTTCTTC.